One sample yielded the 25 T cell receptor beta chains listed below, sequenced in a study of T cell responses to AZD1222 COVID-19 vaccine. Assay used: immunoSEQ multiplex PCR; TCRdb lists only in-frame clones, some missing. The sample includes approximately 130,000 clones, 85% to 90% of them seen just once. The material was peripheral blood, obtained on day 0 of AZD1222 vaccination. The receptors were sampled from an adult in good health.

This CDR3 is CASSRGQQSYEQYF. CDR3 bases: TGTGCCAGCTCACGAGGTCAACAGTCCTACGAGCAGTACTTC. V and J are TRBV18 and TRBJ2-7; D ambiguous. Looked up from germline, CDR1 is KGHSH and CDR2 is LQKENI. The CDR3 has 14 residues. V was trimmed by 4 bases and J by 1 base, leaving 11 bases between them.

The genes are TRBV3-1 (or the pseudogene TRBV3-2) and TRBJ2-1; maybe TRBD2 (6 bases). CDR3 length: 16 residues. Trimming took off 0 bases at V and 4 bases at J, with 13 bases between the two ends. CDR1 LGHDT and CDR2 YNNKEL come from the germline V gene (reference sequence). CDR3 amino acids: CASSQEVSGTYNEQFF. The CDR3 DNA reads as TGTGCCAGCAGCCAAGAAGTTAGCGGAACATACAATGAGCAGTTCTTC.

The J gene is TRBJ1-2, the V gene TRBV5-6; 8 bases fit TRBD1. V lost 3 bases, J lost 7 bases, and 8 bases stayed unmatched. The CDR3 totals 14 residues. In germline, CDR1 is SGHDT, CDR2 YYEEEE. The chain's CDR3 is CASSSGPQGAGYTF. In DNA form, the CDR3 reads TGTGCCAGCAGCTCGGGTCCGCAGGGGGCTGGCTACACCTTC.

The chain combines TRBV4-2 with TRBJ1-1, with D tentatively TRBD1 (5 bases). The CDR3 loop spans 15 amino acids. Germline CDR1 reads LGHNA; CDR2 reads YNFKEQ. Trimming took off 0 bases at V and 2 bases at J, with 10 bases between the two ends. CDR3 sequence: CASSQELQGNTEAFF. CDR3 sequence (DNA): TGTGCCAGCAGCCAAGAACTGCAGGGTAACACTGAAGCTTTCTTT.

The J gene is TRBJ2-5, the V gene TRBV9; D unclear. Trimming stripped 0 bases from V and 5 bases from J, with 14 bases between. CDR1 SGDLS and CDR2 YYNGEE come from the germline V gene. This CDR3 region has 15 residues. The CDR3, as DNA: TGTGCCAGCAGCGTAGATTCTGGGTTCGTGGAGACCCAGTACTTC. Its translation: CASSVDSGFVETQYF. Drawing the rest from reference TRBV9 and TRBJ2-5, the complete variable domain is DSGVTQTPKHLITATGQRVTLRCSPRSGDLSVYWYQQSLDQGLQFLIQYYNGEERAKGNILERFSAQQFPDLHSELNLSSLELGDSALYFCASSVDSGFVETQYFGPGTRLLVL.

The chain links TRBV5-5 to TRBJ2-7; maybe TRBD2 (6 bases). Trimming took 3 bases from V and 7 from J, leaving 17 bases between them. This CDR3 comprises 14 residues. Germline-derived CDR1 and CDR2 are SGHKS and YYEKEE (reference sequence). In DNA form, the CDR3 reads TGTGCCAGCAGCTCCGATGCATGGGGGGTAGAGCAGTACTTC. Encoded protein: CASSSDAWGVEQYF.

V gene TRBV5-8 combines with J gene TRBJ2-2; D is tentatively TRBD1 or TRBD2 (5 bases each). The ends were cut back, 4 bases at V and 10 bases at J, with 17 bases in the middle. The CDR3 loop spans 14 amino acids. Germline V gene sequence: CDR1 SGHTS, CDR2 YDEGEE. The CDR3 nucleotides are TGTGCCAGCAGCCGCACAAGGGACCTTCAGGAGCTGTTTTTT. Protein: CASSRTRDLQELFF.

The CDR3 is CASSRDVNEAFF. CDR3 DNA: TGTGCCAGCAGTAGGGACGTCAATGAAGCTTTCTTT. The chain couples TRBV7-9 to TRBJ1-1; D is possibly TRBD1 (5 bases). The CDR3 loop spans 12 amino acids. The germline V gene has CDR1 SEHNR and CDR2 FQNEAQ (reference sequence). V shed 6 bases and J shed 7 bases, with 12 bases lying between them. Filled out from reference TRBV7-9 and TRBJ1-1, the complete variable domain reads DTGVSQNPRHKITKRGQNVTFRCDPISEHNRLYWYRQTLGQGPEFLTYFQNEAQLEKSRLLSDRFSAERPKGSFSTLEIQRTEQGDSAMYLCASSRDVNEAFFGQGTRLTVV.

V usage is TRBV7-8 and J usage is TRBJ1-1; 8 bases agree with TRBD1. Germline lookup yields CDR1 SGHVS and CDR2 FQNEAQ. V was clipped by 5 bases and J by 0 bases; unmatched bases: 5. This CDR3 has 15 residues. CDR3 coding DNA: TGTGCCAGCAGCGCCGGACAGGGCATGAACACTGAAGCTTTCTTT. It encodes CASSAGQGMNTEAFF. Drawing the rest from reference TRBV7-8 and TRBJ1-1, the complete variable domain is GAGVSQSPRYKVAKRGQDVALRCDPISGHVSLFWYQQALGQGPEFLTYFQNEAQLDKSGLPSDRFFAERPEGSVSTLKIQRTQQEDSAVYLCASSAGQGMNTEAFFGQGTRLTVV.

The J gene is TRBJ1-1, the V gene TRBV12-3 or TRBV12-4; D gene uncertain. The V end was cut by 8 bases, the J end by 3 bases, with 13 bases between. CDR3 length equals 13 residues. The CDR3 sequence: CASQPPRHTEAFF. For the CDR3, the DNA is TGTGCCAGCCAACCCCCCCGGCACACTGAAGCTTTCTTT.

This sequence joins TRBV7-9 and TRBJ2-1; TRBD2 matches at 11 bases. V lost 4 bases, J lost 6 bases, and 8 bases stayed unmatched. The germline gives CDR1 SEHNR, CDR2 FQNEAQ (reference sequence). The CDR3 runs 16 residues. The CDR3 region is CASSWASGRSLNEQFF. The CDR3 DNA reads TGTGCCAGCAGCTGGGCTAGCGGGAGGAGCCTCAATGAGCAGTTCTTC. The variable domain in full, with the rest retrieved from reference TRBV7-9 and TRBJ2-1, is DTGVSQNPRHKITKRGQNVTFRCDPISEHNRLYWYRQTLGQGPEFLTYFQNEAQLEKSRLLSDRFSAERPKGSFSTLEIQRTEQGDSAMYLCASSWASGRSLNEQFFGPGTRLTVL.

The genes are TRBV13 and TRBJ2-7; the match to TRBD2 covers 8 bases. CDR1 and CDR2 (germline): PRHDT, FYEKMQ (reference sequence). CDR3 length: 15 amino acids. V lost 5 bases to trimming and J lost 3 bases; unmatched junction nucleotides: 9. The CDR3 nucleotides are TGTGCCAGCAGCCCGCTGCTAGCGGGTAGCTACGAGCAGTACTTC. It codes for CASSPLLAGSYEQYF.

The chain links TRBV2 to TRBJ1-4; tentatively, D is TRBD1 (6 bases). The germline V gene encodes CDR1 SNHLY and CDR2 FYNNEI. Trimming removed 5 bases from V and 15 bases from J, with 16 bases in between. The CDR3 runs 12 residues. The CDR3 spells CASSIGAGGLFF. The CDR3 DNA reads TGTGCCAGCAGTATTGGGGCCGGGGGCTTGTTTTTT.

The J gene is TRBJ2-1, the V gene TRBV10-3; a weak D match, TRBD2 (5 bases). From germline, CDR1 is ENHRY and CDR2 SYGVKD. The CDR3 consists of 15 residues. The V and J ends lost 2 bases and 8 bases respectively, with 16 bases between them. As DNA, the CDR3 is TGTGCCATCAGTGAGGTGCGGGCCGGTGGGGATGAGCAGTTCTTC. Translating it yields CAISEVRAGGDEQFF.

This clone was picked up one time. J is TRBJ1-5 and V is TRBV5-5, with D perhaps matching TRBD1 (6 bases). The CDR3 runs to 14 residues. CDR1 is SGHKS, CDR2 YYEKEE, per germline (reference sequence). Deletions cut 4 bases from V and 5 bases from J, with 13 bases between. CDR3 region: CASSRGRGDQPQHF. The CDR3 region has the DNA TGTGCCAGCAGCCGGGGGCGCGGGGATCAGCCCCAGCATTTT.

This chain links TRBV2 with TRBJ1-2; D gene uncertain. Trimming stripped 4 bases from V and 8 bases from J, with 14 bases between. Germline-derived CDR1 and CDR2 are SNHLY and FYNNEI. The CDR3 contains 13 residues. The CDR3 protein is CASSVGHAGGYTF. CDR3 nucleotides: TGTGCCAGCAGTGTCGGTCACGCTGGGGGCTACACCTTC.

The genes are TRBV7-8 and TRBJ1-5; D ambiguous. The germline gives CDR1 SGHVS, CDR2 FQNEAQ. There are 15 residues in the CDR3. V lost 4 bases to trimming and J lost 6 bases, with 16 bases between them. CDR3 sequence reads: CASSSWTGSGQPQHF. The CDR3 nucleotides read TGTGCCAGCAGCTCCTGGACGGGAAGCGGTCAGCCCCAGCATTTT. The full variable domain, completed using reference TRBV7-8 and TRBJ1-5, is GAGVSQSPRYKVAKRGQDVALRCDPISGHVSLFWYQQALGQGPEFLTYFQNEAQLDKSGLPSDRFFAERPEGSVSTLKIQRTQQEDSAVYLCASSSWTGSGQPQHFGDGTRLSIL.

The chain joins TRBV11-3 to TRBJ2-7; the match to TRBD1 covers 7 bases. The germline CDR1 and CDR2 sequences are SGHNT and YENEEA. The CDR3 is 14 amino acids. The V and J ends lost 5 bases and 2 bases, in that order; junction bases with no gene match: 6. This CDR3 is CASSQGTAPYEQYF. CDR3 DNA: TGTGCCAGCAGCCAAGGGACAGCCCCCTACGAGCAGTACTTC.

This clone was detected once. V and J are TRBV21-1 and TRBJ2-1; TRBD2 is the table's D call and was not checked against the DNA. TRBV21-1 is flagged as a pseudogene. The CDR3 sequence is 19 residues long. CDR3 region: CASSKTQTRAGDHYNEQFF. Written as DNA, the CDR3 is TGTGCCAGCAGCAAAACCCAGACGCGAGCGGGGGATCATTACAATGAGCAGTTCTTC.

This chain links TRBV9 with TRBJ2-5; D is perhaps TRBD1 or TRBD2 (6 bases each). This CDR3 region has 15 residues. V lost 4 bases, J lost 5 bases, and 18 bases lay in between. Germline assignment: CDR1 SGDLS and CDR2 YYNGEE. The CDR3 DNA is TGTGCCAGCAGCCACGACGGGGGCGGCGGGGAGACCCAGTACTTC. Its translation: CASSHDGGGGETQYF.

The chain recombines TRBV3-1 (or the pseudogene TRBV3-2) with TRBJ1-1, with unresolved D. Germline-derived CDR1 and CDR2 are LGHDT and YNNKEL (reference sequence). V lost 1 base and J lost 8, with 11 bases in between. This CDR3 spans 13 amino acids. This chain's CDR3 is CASSQAEEGEAFF. Written as DNA, the CDR3 is TGTGCCAGCAGCCAAGCGGAGGAGGGAGAAGCTTTCTTT.

This chain connects TRBV7-3 to TRBJ1-1; D unresolved. The length of the CDR3 is 13 residues. With 4 bases removed from V and 1 base from J, the gap between germline ends came to 7 bases. Germline V gene sequence: CDR1 SGHTA, CDR2 FQGTGA. CDR3 bases: TGTGCCAGCAGCTCCCAAGAGAACACTGAAGCTTTCTTT. Amino acids: CASSSQENTEAFF. Supplemented by reference TRBV7-3 and TRBJ1-1, the full variable domain reads GAGVSQTPSNKVTEKGKYVELRCDPISGHTALYWYRQSLGQGPEFLIYFQGTGAADDSGLPNDRFFAVRPEGSVSTLKIQRTERGDSAVYLCASSSQENTEAFFGQGTRLTVV.

The CDR3: CASTQGGEFYNEQFF. The CDR3 DNA sequence: TGTGCCAGCACCCAGGGGGGGGAGTTTTACAATGAGCAGTTCTTC. The chain joins TRBV6-5 to TRBJ2-1; D tentatively reads TRBD1 or TRBD2 (7 bases each). Trimming removed 7 bases from V and 4 bases from J, with 17 bases in between. Germline CDR1 MNHEY, CDR2 SVGAGI. The CDR3 runs to 15 residues.

J is TRBJ1-6 and V is TRBV6-5; no clear D gene. The CDR3 length is 14 residues. The germline CDR1 and CDR2 sequences are MNHEY and SVGAGI. The germline V and J ends were trimmed by 2 bases and 7 bases, with 9 bases remaining between them. CDR3 in amino acids: CASSYGSGNSPLHF. The CDR3 nucleotides read TGTGCCAGCAGTTACGGTTCGGGGAATTCACCCCTCCACTTT.

The chain joins TRBV12-2 to TRBJ1-1; TRBD1, the table's D call, was not compared with the DNA. TRBV12-2 is marked as a pseudogene. The CDR3 is 14 amino acids. DNA of the CDR3: TGTGCAAGTCACCACAGGGTTTCGAACACTGAAGCTTTCTTT. Translated, it gives CASHHRVSNTEAFF.